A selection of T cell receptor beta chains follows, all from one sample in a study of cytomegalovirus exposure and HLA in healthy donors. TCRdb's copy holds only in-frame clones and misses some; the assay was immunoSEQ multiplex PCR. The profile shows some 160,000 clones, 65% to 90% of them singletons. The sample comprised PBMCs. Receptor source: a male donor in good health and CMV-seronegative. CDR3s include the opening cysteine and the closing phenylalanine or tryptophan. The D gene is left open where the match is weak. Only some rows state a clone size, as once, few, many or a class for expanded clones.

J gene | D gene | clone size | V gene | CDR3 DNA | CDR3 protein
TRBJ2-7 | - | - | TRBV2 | TGTGCCAGCAGTGTTAGCGGGACAGCCTTTTACGAGCAGTACTTC | CASSVSGTAFYEQYF
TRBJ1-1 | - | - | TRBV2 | TGTGCCAGCAGTTTGGGACACGGCGCTGAAGCTTTCTTT | CASSLGHGAEAFF
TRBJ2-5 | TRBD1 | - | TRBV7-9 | TGTGCCAGCAGCTTCACGGGACAGGGGCAGACCCAGTACTTC | CASSFTGQGQTQYF
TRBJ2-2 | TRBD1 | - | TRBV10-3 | TGTGCCATCCCGGGACAGGGCAACACCGGGGAGCTGTTTTTT | CAIPGQGNTGELFF
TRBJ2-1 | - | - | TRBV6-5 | TGTGCCAGCAGGCCCACAGGGTCCTACAATGAGCAGTTCTTC | CASRPTGSYNEQFF
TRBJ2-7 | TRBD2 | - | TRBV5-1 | TGCGCCAGCAGACCTCCGACTAGCGGGGCCGGATACGAGCAGTACTTC | CASRPPTSGAGYEQYF
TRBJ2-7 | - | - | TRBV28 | TGTGCCAGCAGTTTGTCCCTCTACGAGCAGTACTTC | CASSLSLYEQYF
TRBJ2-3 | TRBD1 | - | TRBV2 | TGTGCCAGCAGCCCCGGTGGCGAGGGGGCCACAGATACGCAGTATTTT | CASSPGGEGATDTQYF
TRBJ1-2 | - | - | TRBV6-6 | TGTGCCAGCACCCCGGCGGGGTCCTATGGCTACACCTTC | CASTPAGSYGYTF
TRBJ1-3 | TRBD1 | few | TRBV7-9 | TGTGCCAGCAGCTTAGCGTCCGGGACAGGGGGAAACACCATATATTTT | CASSLASGTGGNTIYF
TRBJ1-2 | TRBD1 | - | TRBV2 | TGTGCCAGCAGGGCAGACAGGGGTGGAGGCTACACCTTC | CASRADRGGGYTF
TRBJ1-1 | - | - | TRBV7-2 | TGTGCCAGCAGCTTAGTGGGGTTCGGGGAGAACACTGAAGCTTTCTTT | CASSLVGFGENTEAFF
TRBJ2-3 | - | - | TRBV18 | TGTGCCAGCTCCCAACAGGGCCGCACAGATACGCAGTATTTT | CASSQQGRTDTQYF
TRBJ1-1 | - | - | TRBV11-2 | TGTGCCAGCAGCTTTGCTACGGGCACTGAAGCTTTCTTT | CASSFATGTEAFF
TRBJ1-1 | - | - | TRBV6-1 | TGTGCCAGCAGCGGGCGGGACGGGGTGAACACTGAAGCTTTCTTT | CASSGRDGVNTEAFF
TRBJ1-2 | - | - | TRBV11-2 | TGTGCCAGCAGCGGACTCAAGGACAGAATCTATGGCTACACCTTC | CASSGLKDRIYGYTF
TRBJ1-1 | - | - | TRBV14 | TGTGCCAGCAGCCCGAATCTCATACAAAACACTGAAGCTTTCTTT | CASSPNLIQNTEAFF
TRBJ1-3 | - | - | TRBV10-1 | TGCGCCAGCAGTGATGACAGATCCTCCTCTGGAAACACCATATATTTT | CASSDDRSSSGNTIYF
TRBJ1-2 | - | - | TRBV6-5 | TGTGCCATAGGCCGGGTTCGGGACTATGGCTACACCTTC | CAIGRVRDYGYTF
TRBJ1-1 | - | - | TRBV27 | TGTGCCAGCGGGAGTTTCCCAAGGGCAAACACTGAAGCTTTCTTT | CASGSFPRANTEAFF
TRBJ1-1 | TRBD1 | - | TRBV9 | TGTGCCAGCAGCGTAGCTACGGGGGGGACAGGGGGGGAAGCTTTCTTT | CASSVATGGTGGEAFF
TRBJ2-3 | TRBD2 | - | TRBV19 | TGTGCCAGTAGTCTTGGACTAGCGGGGGGACCAGATACGCAGTATTTT | CASSLGLAGGPDTQYF
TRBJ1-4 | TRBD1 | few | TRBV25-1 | TGTGCCAGCAGTGAAAGCAGGGGGCACGAAAAACTGTTTTTT | CASSESRGHEKLFF